A single sample gave rise to the 20 T cell receptor beta chains below, sequenced in a study of cytomegalovirus exposure and HLA in healthy donors. The PCR contained 60 Vbeta and 13 Jbeta primers. Produced via immunoSEQ multiplex PCR; TCRdb's table is partial and in-frame only. The sample carries 100,000 to 150,000 clones, more than 65% recorded once. Sequencing used PBMCs. The receptor set was obtained from an older woman in good health and CMV-seropositive.

The chain couples TRBV6-1 to TRBJ2-3; 8 nucleotides agree with TRBD2. CDR3 length equals 15 residues. Per the germline V gene, CDR1 is MNHNS and CDR2 is SASEGT. With V trimmed by 11 bases and J by 4 bases, 14 bases remained unmatched. In DNA, the CDR3 is TGTGCCGCCAACCCGGGACTAGTAAGGCCAGATACGCAGTATTTT. It translates to CAANPGLVRPDTQYF.

The chain couples TRBV27 to TRBJ1-5; D remains ambiguous. This CDR3 has 15 residues. Germline V gene sequence: CDR1 MNHEY, CDR2 SMNVEV (reference sequence). Trimming cost V 5 bases and J 0 bases, with 11 bases left between them. The CDR3 spells CASSPDFYSNQPQHF. The DNA for the CDR3 is TGTGCCAGCAGTCCAGATTTTTATAGCAATCAGCCCCAGCATTTT.

The V gene is TRBV5-1, the J gene TRBJ2-1; TRBD1 is a possible D gene (6 bases). Germline assignment: CDR1 SGHRS and CDR2 YFSETQ. The CDR3 length is 17 residues. The V end was cut by 0 bases, the J end by 0 bases, with 13 bases between. CDR3: CASSLAEGDHSYNEQFF. CDR3 bases: TGCGCCAGCAGCTTGGCTGAGGGGGACCACTCCTACAATGAGCAGTTCTTC.

The V call is TRBV25-1, the J call TRBJ2-7; 8 bases fit TRBD1. Trimming took 1 base from V and 6 from J; bases not matched to a gene: 8. CDR1 and CDR2 (germline): MGHDK, SYGVNS. This CDR3 is built from 15 residues. The CDR3 loop reads CASSEWARGRSEQYF. The DNA for the CDR3 is TGTGCCAGCAGTGAATGGGCCAGGGGGCGTTCCGAGCAGTACTTC.

The chain recombines TRBV4-1 with TRBJ1-3; D is possibly TRBD1 (5 bases). V dropped 4 bases and J dropped 2 bases, with 12 bases sitting between them. In germline, CDR1 is MGHRA, CDR2 YSYEKL. The CDR3 spans 15 residues. DNA of the CDR3: TGCGCCAGCAGCCGGGAAGGGGATACTGGAAACACCATATATTTT. Its translation: CASSREGDTGNTIYF.

The V and J genes are TRBV6-1 and TRBJ2-1; 9 nucleotides line up with TRBD1. Trimming removed 5 bases from V and 6 bases from J; junction bases left unmatched: 5. From germline, CDR1 is MNHNS and CDR2 SASEGT. The CDR3 spans 14 residues. CDR3 sequence (DNA): TGTGCCAGCAGTCCTGGACAGGGGATCAATGAGCAGTTCTTC. Its translation is CASSPGQGINEQFF.

This clone occurred a few times. The gene calls are TRBV7-6 and TRBJ2-3; 9 bases agree with TRBD2. CDR3 length: 15 residues. Trimming cost V 5 bases and J 2 bases; bases outside gene matches: 5. Per germline, CDR1 SGHVS and CDR2 FNYEAQ. In DNA form, the CDR3 reads TGTGCCAGCAGCCAAAGCGGGGGGACCACAGATACGCAGTATTTT. Translating it yields CASSQSGGTTDTQYF.

This chain joins TRBV14 and TRBJ2-6; 9 bases match TRBD1. V lost 4 bases, J lost 2 bases, and 12 bases stayed unmatched. The CDR3 length is 19 residues. Germline V gene sequence: CDR1 SGHDN, CDR2 FVKESK. CDR3 residues: CASSPNRGTGWTGANVLTF. The CDR3 region has the DNA TGTGCCAGCAGCCCAAATCGAGGGACAGGGTGGACTGGGGCCAACGTCCTGACTTTC. The variable domain in full, completed from reference TRBV14 and TRBJ2-6, reads EAGVTQFPSHSVIEKGQTVTLRCDPISGHDNLYWYRRVMGKEIKFLLHFVKESKQDESGMPNNRFLAERTGGTYSTLKVQPAELEDSGVYFCASSPNRGTGWTGANVLTFGAGSRLTVL.

The rearrangement joins TRBV6-1 to TRBJ2-2; 7 nucleotides line up with TRBD2. The CDR3 has 15 amino acids. V lost 7 bases and J lost 0; bases outside the gene matches: 5. Germline-derived CDR1 and CDR2 are MNHNS and SASEGT. The CDR3 DNA sequence: TGTGCCAGCACCTGGGGGGGATCGAACACCGGGGAGCTGTTTTTT. Protein: CASTWGGSNTGELFF.

The V gene is TRBV29-1, the J gene TRBJ1-2; D is unresolved. Trimming cost V 0 bases and J 5 bases, with 19 bases left between them. This CDR3 has 16 residues. Germline CDR1 SQVTM, CDR2 ANQGSEA. This chain's CDR3 is CSVEEVEGTNPYGYTF. The DNA for the CDR3 is TGCAGCGTTGAAGAAGTTGAGGGTACTAACCCTTATGGCTACACCTTC. Full variable domain (outside the CDR3, taken from reference TRBV29-1 and TRBJ1-2): SAVISQKPSRDICQRGTSLTIQCQVDSQVTMMFWYRQQPGQSLTLIATANQGSEATYESGFVIDKFPISRPNLTFSTLTVSNMSPEDSSIYLCSVEEVEGTNPYGYTFGSGTRLTVV.

The chain has TRBV4-1 and TRBJ1-2; possible D gene TRBD1, 5 bases. V lost 0 bases and J lost 4, with 15 bases in between. CDR1 is MGHRA and CDR2 is YSYEKL in the germline V gene. The CDR3 sequence is 16 residues long. CDR3 loop: CASSQESDIFRYGYTF. In DNA form, the CDR3 reads TGCGCCAGCAGCCAAGAATCGGACATCTTTCGCTATGGCTACACCTTC.

The gene calls are TRBV5-1 and TRBJ2-5, with 8 bases that match TRBD2. CDR3 length: 15 residues. Germline V gene data show CDR1 as SGHRS and CDR2 as YFSETQ. The V segment lost 1 base and the J segment 4 bases; nucleotides outside the gene matches: 6. The CDR3 protein is CASSLFRAGGETQYF. In DNA, the CDR3 is TGCGCCAGCAGCTTGTTCAGGGCGGGGGGAGAGACCCAGTACTTC.

V and J are TRBV11-2 and TRBJ2-2; D perhaps matches TRBD1 (6 bases). Deletions cut 1 base from V and 8 bases from J, with 17 bases between. The germline V gene encodes CDR1 SGHAT and CDR2 FQNNGV. The CDR3 loop spans 16 amino acids. The CDR3 DNA follows: TGTGCCAGCAGCTTAGTGGGCAGGGGAATTTCTGGGGAGCTGTTTTTT. It codes for CASSLVGRGISGELFF.

This clone was seen a few times. The rearrangement links TRBV5-6 to TRBJ1-1, with unresolved D. This CDR3 spans 13 amino acids. Trimming shortened V by 3 bases and J by 1 base, and 7 bases separated the two germline ends. CDR1 is SGHDT and CDR2 is YYEEEE in the germline V gene. CDR3 amino acids: CASSWAGNTEAFF. CDR3 in DNA: TGTGCCAGCAGCTGGGCAGGGAACACTGAAGCTTTCTTT.

The chain uses TRBV5-1 and TRBJ1-4; 9 positions agree with TRBD1. The V and J ends lost 1 base and 9 bases, in that order; junction bases with no gene match: 13. The V gene's germline CDR1 is SGHRS and CDR2 YFSETQ. This CDR3 is built from 17 residues. As DNA, the CDR3 is TGCGCCAGCAGCTTGACTTCGGGACAGGGATTGATGCAAAAACTGTTTTTT. Translating gives CASSLTSGQGLMQKLFF.

The J gene is TRBJ1-1, the V gene TRBV14, with a tentative D call TRBD1 (6 bases). Germline V CDR1 and CDR2: SGHDN, FVKESK. V was shortened by 4 bases and J by 1 base, with 13 bases between the two germline ends. This CDR3 comprises 15 residues. CDR3 sequence reads: CASSPPGTSNTEAFF. CDR3 nucleotides: TGTGCCAGCAGCCCCCCCGGGACATCGAACACTGAAGCTTTCTTT.

The chain carries TRBV7-2 and TRBJ1-1, with 7 bases identical to TRBD1. The CDR3 sequence is 15 residues long. Germline lookup yields CDR1 SGHTA and CDR2 FQGNSA. J was trimmed by 2 bases and V by 6 bases; bases with no gene match: 9. The CDR3 bases are TGTGCCAGCAGGATCCGGGACAGTATTAACACTGAAGCTTTCTTT. The encoded protein is CASRIRDSINTEAFF.

V is TRBV6-5 and J is TRBJ1-2, with TRBD1 as a possible D gene (6 bases). This CDR3 contains 14 residues. Germline CDR1 and CDR2: MNHEY and SVGAGI. The V end was cut by 5 bases, the J end by 1 base, with 11 bases between. The CDR3 coding sequence is TGTGCCAGCAGTCGTGGACAGCTTAACTATGGCTACACCTTC. Translation: CASSRGQLNYGYTF.

V is TRBV9 and J is TRBJ2-7, with D possibly matching TRBD1 (6 bases). In germline, CDR1 is SGDLS, CDR2 YYNGEE. There are 14 residues in the CDR3. V lost 3 bases and J 1 base, leaving 11 bases between the germline ends. This chain's CDR3 is CASSGRDTSYEQYF. The CDR3 DNA follows: TGTGCCAGCAGCGGCCGGGACACTTCCTACGAGCAGTACTTC.

The chain recombines TRBV4-2 with TRBJ2-3; D remains ambiguous. This CDR3 is built from 16 residues. V shed 0 bases and J shed 1 base, with 11 bases lying between them. The V gene's germline CDR1 is LGHNA and CDR2 YNFKEQ. CDR3 sequence reads: CASSQEAPPRTDTQYF. The CDR3 DNA is TGTGCCAGCAGCCAAGAGGCTCCCCCGCGCACAGATACGCAGTATTTT.